This TCR beta chain was identified in a study of CD8 T cells in Susac syndrome. The germline CDR1 and CDR2 sequences are KGHDR and SFDVKD. Trimming removed 5 bases from V and 5 bases from J, with 13 bases in between. The CDR3 totals 14 residues. An input of roughly 0.45 to 1 ug of RNA was subjected to reverse transcription using random hexamers. With immunoSEQ multiplex PCR, TCR beta CDR3 was amplified across 54 Vbeta and 13 Jbeta. MiXCR was run by TCRdb on the immunoSEQ multiplex PCR reads, yielding one entry per CDR3 protein. Here the sample spans 170,000 or so distinct CDR3 sequences, 90% to 95% being singletons. Sequencing targeted TCR beta in T cells from blood (CD8+ and CD4+). Control patients had untreated stable or active relapsing-remitting multiple sclerosis by revised McDonald criteria.

The sequenced sample was CD8+ T cells from PBMCs. The chain joins TRBV24-1 to TRBJ2-3, with a weak D call TRBD2 (6 bases). This clonotype was sampled from a human donor with multiple sclerosis. This CDR3 reads CATSGGGTRDTQYF. CDR3 nucleotide sequence: TGTGCCACCAGTGGAGGCGGGACCCGAGATACGCAGTATTTT.